Sequencing of this T cell receptor beta chain was carried out in a study of Graves' ophthalmopathy and Graves' hyperthyroidism (dated by TCRdb to between 2017 and 2018). With respect to the entire study: Peripheral blood was collected at initial diagnosis, before any treatment. The study used signatures of the TCR beta repertoire to tell Graves' ophthalmopathy apart from Graves' hyperthyroidism and to predict which patients would progress to ophthalmopathy. For independent validation, a separate cohort was made up of 18 to 20 hyperthyroidism patients plus 17 patients who later progressed from hyperthyroidism to ophthalmopathy. To explore V-J signatures that distinguish ophthalmopathy from hyperthyroidism, a discovery set of 100 patients was enrolled, made up of under 50 with ophthalmopathy and 55 to 65 with stable hyperthyroidism. T-cell repertoires of thyroid tissue and blood were compared in more than 5 hyperthyroidism patients. In total, around 140 blood samples were TCR-sequenced: 40 to 45 ophthalmopathy, 80 or so hyperthyroidism and some 17 hyperthyroidism-to-ophthalmopathy patients. After sampling, hyperthyroidism patients received methimazole starting at 30 mg daily, and ophthalmopathy patients received high-dose intravenous methylprednisolone.

This clonotype showed up many times. The antigen this receptor binds is unknown. No qualities accompany the bases; no much larger clone lies one base away. For repertoire sequencing, the TCR beta CDR3 regions were amplified from RNA transcripts. The first round of RT-PCR was done with HTBI primers and the Qiagen OneStep RT-PCR kit, and was followed by a second round of multiplex PCR, then size selection and purification. Libraries were sequenced paired-end with 100 bp reads on an Illumina HiSeq2000. The published analysis was carried out like this. SOAPnuke was used to process the reads, removing any read that contained adapters or uncalled bases, had a mean Phred below 15, or lacked an exact match to the constant primer or identifier. COPE v1.2.5 was used to merge the high-quality paired reads. Each unique nucleotide sequence was treated as a clonotype, and MiTCR v1.1 was used to align the clonotypes to the IMGT TRB V, D and J references. Analysis was restricted to V-J combinations with a frequency above 0.0001, which covered roughly 99% of repertoires. A TCR clonal expansion and chaos score per V-J combination was defined as the ratio of F50 clonal expansion to chaos observed in the TCRdist matrix. Welch's t-statistics and random forest were used to narrow the features down to approximately twelve V-J combinations, which were then fed into a naive Bayes classifier. The similarity between thyroid and blood repertoires was quantified using the Morisita-Horn index. TCRdb reprocessing: public reads trimmed at Q25 with fastp, clones called with MiXCR, in-frame beta chains kept. For every CDR3 protein sequence, its rows merge into one entry that carries the most common genes and DNA. V and J calls and clone size were set by TCRdb, not the authors. This sample is represented by under 350,000 distinct CDR3 sequences; about 17% of them were singletons. Roughly 12% of the sample is in the top ten clones.

The CDR3, cysteine through phenylalanine, is 14 amino acids long. The DNA shown is the 42-base CDR3, in frame from base 1. The trim is 3 bases for V and 4 bases for J, with a gap of 12 bases between the germline ends. The germline V gene (reference sequence) yields LNHDA for CDR1 and SQIVND for CDR2. Study-wide conclusions, independent of this receptor: In validation, the model predicted ophthalmopathy progression with roughly 68% sensitivity and approximately 72% specificity; 12 predicted patients were CT-confirmed with GO in a median of approximately 6.2 months. Among expanded thyroid clonotypes with frequency above 0.001, most also showed up in blood, which suggests that blood repertoires may reflect the thyroid immune response. In cross-validation, the 13-signature model distinguished ophthalmopathy from stable hyperthyroidism with 85% to 90% sensitivity and approximately 81% specificity, and in the test set the corresponding values were about 80% and 75%. No statistical method was used to predetermine the sample size, and group allocation was not hidden from the investigators.

Patients with ophthalmopathy had moderately to severely active disease, with a Clinical Activity Score of 3 or more, a NOSPECS grade of 4 or more, and a disease duration of less than 3 months. Patients with other autoimmune diseases, uncontrolled infections, pregnancy or lactation were excluded. Clinical symptoms, serum thyroxine, TRAb, thyroid ultrasound and orbital computed tomography were used for diagnosis. Using Ficoll-Paque density gradient centrifugation, PBMCs were isolated from about 9.4 ml of fresh peripheral blood. Trizol reagent was used to extract the total RNA, and its quality was then checked on an Agilent 2100 Bioanalyzer.

This receptor chain uses TRBV19 and TRBJ1-2, with no confidently assigned D gene. The receptor was derived from an adult man with Graves' ophthalmopathy. Sequenced: peripheral blood. The nucleotides read TGTGCCAGTAGTATCCAGAGAATGGTCTATGGCTACACCTTC. Translation gives CASSIQRMVYGYTF.